This T cell receptor beta chain stems from a study of T cell responses to AZD1222 COVID-19 vaccine. General study results and limits: The sample set comprised mostly white British donors with more females, and clonal diversity was possibly underestimated. Among vaccine-associated CD4 TCRs, coverage spanned spike, with dominance at 160-218 and 743-854.

Germline V gene data show CDR1 as SEHNR and CDR2 as FQNEAQ (reference sequence). V was pared by 1 base and J by 6 bases, with 10 bases between. This CDR3 is 13 amino acids long. Assay: immunoSEQ multiplex PCR; the TCRdb copy retains only in-frame clones and omits some. The sample includes about 82,000 clones, 87% of them seen just once. A remark on this clone: Its target is not known.

The sequence derives from an adult who received the AZD1222 COVID-19 vaccine. The sequences come from peripheral blood, collected 28 days after the second AZD1222 dose. The J gene is TRBJ2-7, the V gene TRBV7-9, with D tentatively TRBD2 (5 bases). The DNA for the CDR3 is TGTGCCAGCAGCTTAGACTTCCGGGGCGAGCAGTACTTC. Encoded protein: CASSLDFRGEQYF.